The entry below gives a single T cell receptor beta chain sequence along with its context. The V end was cut by 3 bases, the J end by 0 bases, with 14 bases between. The CDR3 consists of 17 residues. Per germline, CDR1 LNHDA and CDR2 SQIVND (reference sequence). This specimen belongs to a study of Graves' ophthalmopathy and Graves' hyperthyroidism. Amplification from RNA transcripts yielded the TCR beta CDR3 regions. Second-round multiplex PCR came after first-round RT-PCR with HTBI primers. One entry per CDR3 protein, called by TCRdb with MiXCR from the multiplex PCR reads. Of a few hundred thousand distinct CDR3 sequences in the sample, approximately 37% were seen once.

V gene TRBV19 combines with J gene TRBJ1-4; tentative D call: TRBD1 (5 bases). This receptor was obtained from an adult man with Graves' hyperthyroidism. The sequenced sample consisted of peripheral blood or thyroid tissue (not recorded which). The CDR3 coding sequence is TGTGCCAGTAGTATCCAGGCTCAGGGTGCAACTAATGAAAAACTGTTTTTT. This codes for CASSIQAQGATNEKLFF.